This is a list of T cell receptor beta chains from one sample in a study of CD8 T cells in ankylosing spondylitis. TCRdb re-called the 5' RACE reads with MiXCR, one entry per CDR3 protein. Counted here are about 160,000 distinct CDR3 sequences, 9.8% occurring once; the ten biggest clones make up roughly 16%. The sequenced sample consisted of blood, either unsorted or a sorted T cell fraction (not recorded which). These receptors were obtained from a female donor with ankylosing spondylitis or in good health (not recorded which). The CDR3 runs from the conserved cysteine through the conserved F or W. The order of the fields is V gene, clone size, J gene, D gene, CDR3 protein, CDR3 DNA. The D gene is left open where the match is weak. Size values are once, few and many counts, or a class for expanded clones, and some rows have none.

>TRBV7-9|many|TRBJ1-4|.
CASSHRETNEKLFF
TGTGCCAGCAGCCACAGGGAGACTAATGAAAAACTGTTTTTT
>TRBV2|.|TRBJ2-2|TRBD1
CASSEEARGHTGELFF
TGTGCCAGCAGTGAAGAAGCCAGGGGGCATACCGGGGAGCTGTTTTTT
>TRBV9|.|TRBJ2-7|.
CASSVVGSSYEQYF
TGTGCCAGCAGCGTAGTGGGTAGTTCCTACGAGCAGTACTTC
>TRBV20-1|.|TRBJ2-1|TRBD2
CSARAVSGSVHTEFF
TGCAGTGCTAGAGCGGTTAGCGGGAGTGTTCACACGGAGTTCTTC
>TRBV28|many|TRBJ2-5|TRBD2
CASSTGTRWETQYF
TGTGCCAGCAGTACCGGGACTAGGTGGGAGACCCAGTACTTC
>TRBV4-2|many|TRBJ2-2|TRBD2
CASSQARDYALYGELFF
TGTGCCAGCAGCCAAGCGCGGGACTACGCTTTGTACGGGGAGCTGTTTTTT
>TRBV27|few|TRBJ2-1|TRBD1
CASSPPTGSDGYEQFF
TGTGCCAGCAGTCCCCCGACAGGGTCCGATGGGTACGAGCAGTTCTTC
>TRBV7-9|many|TRBJ2-7|.
CASRSGGLSYEQYF
TGTGCCAGCAGGTCAGGGGGACTTTCCTACGAGCAGTACTTC
>TRBV24-1|few|TRBJ2-3|.
CATSDFLSDTQYF
TGTGCCACCAGTGATTTTCTCAGCGATACGCAGTATTTT
>TRBV25-1|few|TRBJ2-5|TRBD1
CASRTGTGWQETQYF
TGTGCCAGCAGGACCGGGACAGGGTGGCAAGAGACCCAGTACTTC
>TRBV5-6|.|TRBJ1-6|.
CASSPGGGSLSPLHF
TGTGCCAGCAGCCCGGGGGGTGGTTCCTTATCACCCCTCCACTTT
>TRBV9|few|TRBJ2-1|.
CASSVAPERPTSNEQFF
TGTGCCAGCAGCGTAGCCCCTGAGCGGCCTACCTCGAATGAGCAGTTCTTC
>TRBV4-2|few|TRBJ2-7|.
CASSPAGRDEQYF
TGTGCCAGCAGCCCCGCCGGCCGGGACGAGCAGTACTTC
>TRBV20-1|few|TRBJ2-2|TRBD2
CSARVPSGRVEAGELFF
TGCAGTGCTAGAGTCCCTAGCGGGAGGGTGGAAGCCGGGGAGCTGTTTTTT
>TRBV30|few|TRBJ1-2|.
CAWSVTGTNYGYTF
TGTGCCTGGAGTGTAACAGGGACTAACTATGGCTACACCTTC
>TRBV3-1|.|TRBJ1-4|.
CASSQGQSNEKLFF
TGTGCCAGCAGCCAAGGACAGTCTAATGAAAAACTGTTTTTT
>TRBV10-3|.|TRBJ2-1|TRBD1
CAISDGQGLNEQFF
TGTGCCATCAGTGATGGACAGGGTTTGAATGAGCAGTTCTTC
>TRBV5-6|.|TRBJ2-5|.
CASSWRRMGKETQYF
TGTGCCAGCAGCTGGCGGCGGATGGGCAAAGAGACCCAGTACTTC
>TRBV6-2/TRBV6-3|few|TRBJ2-1|.
CASTWGEHNEQFF
TGTGCCAGCACCTGGGGCGAACACAATGAGCAGTTCTTC
>TRBV20-1|.|TRBJ2-1|.
CSAPTPGADSSEQFF
TGCAGTGCTCCTACCCCCGGGGCCGACTCGAGTGAGCAGTTCTTC
>TRBV6-2/TRBV6-3|few|TRBJ1-1|.
CASSYSGGNTEAFF
TGTGCCAGCAGTTACTCAGGCGGGAACACTGAAGCTTTCTTT